The 7 T cell receptor beta chains listed next were all sequenced from one sample in a study of T cell responses to AZD1222 COVID-19 vaccine. Assay: immunoSEQ multiplex PCR; the TCRdb copy retains only in-frame clones and omits some. Of 100,000 or so clones listed, over 75% were seen once; the top ten hold approximately 10%. The material was peripheral blood, obtained 28 days after the second AZD1222 dose. These TCRs come from an adult who received the AZD1222 COVID-19 vaccine.

The chain has TRBV5-1 and TRBJ2-7, with 8 bases that match TRBD2. The CDR3 runs to 19 residues. Germline loops: CDR1 SGHRS, CDR2 YFSETQ. V shed 0 bases and J 3 bases; nucleotides not matched to a gene: 17. The CDR3 region has the DNA TGCGCCAGCAGCTTGGGGATGGGTAGCGGGGCAGCTCTCGACTACGAGCAGTACTTC. Translating gives CASSLGMGSGAALDYEQYF.

V gene TRBV3-1 (or the pseudogene TRBV3-2) combines with J gene TRBJ1-1; D possibly corresponds to TRBD1 (5 bases). The germline gives CDR1 LGHDT, CDR2 YNNKEL (reference sequence). Trimming took off 4 bases at V and 4 bases at J, with 10 bases between the two ends. This CDR3 region has 13 residues. The CDR3 DNA reads TGTGCCAGCAGCCCCCGGGACCGCACTGAAGCTTTCTTT. This sequence encodes CASSPRDRTEAFF.

The chain joins TRBV28 to TRBJ1-4; D possibly corresponds to TRBD1 (6 bases). With 10 bases removed from V and 7 bases from J, the gap between germline ends came to 19 bases. In germline, CDR1 is MDHEN, CDR2 SYDVKM. The CDR3 runs to 14 residues. The CDR3 DNA reads as TGTGCCACCAAAGGGGGACCACGGGGTGAAAAACTGTTTTTT. This codes for CATKGGPRGEKLFF.

The chain couples TRBV7-9 to TRBJ2-5; D not resolved. This CDR3 is 11 amino acids long. Trimming cost V 7 bases and J 1 base, with 4 bases left between them. The germline CDR1 and CDR2 sequences are SEHNR and FQNEAQ (reference sequence). The CDR3 loop reads CASTLQETQYF. The CDR3 region has the DNA TGTGCCAGCACCCTCCAAGAGACCCAGTACTTC.

The chain combines TRBV7-3 with TRBJ2-1, with TRBD2 matching over 11 bases. J was trimmed by 9 bases and V by 3 bases; bases with no gene match: 7. The CDR3 runs to 15 residues. CDR1 SGHTA and CDR2 FQGTGA come from the germline V gene. CDR3: CASSFSTSGDGEQFF. CDR3 DNA: TGTGCCAGCAGCTTCTCGACTAGCGGGGATGGTGAGCAGTTCTTC.

The chain carries TRBV28 and TRBJ2-4; 13 bases match TRBD2. Germline V gene lookup returns CDR1 MDHEN and CDR2 SYDVKM. The CDR3 totals 15 residues. The CDR3 spells CVSTSGRADKNIQYF. CDR3 in DNA: TGTGTTTCAACTAGCGGGAGGGCCGACAAAAACATTCAGTACTTC. The variable domain in full, completed from reference TRBV28 and TRBJ2-4, reads DVKVTQSSRYLVKRTGEKVFLECVQDMDHENMFWYRQDPGLGLRLIYFSYDVKMKEKGDIPEGYSVSREKKERFSLILESASTNQTSMYLCVSTSGRADKNIQYFGAGTRLSVL.

V usage is TRBV7-9 and J usage is TRBJ2-5, with D maybe TRBD2 (5 bases). Germline V lookup: CDR1 SEHNR, CDR2 FQNEAQ (reference sequence). The CDR3 consists of 16 residues. V dropped 5 bases and J dropped 2 bases, with 18 bases sitting between them. CDR3 nucleotide sequence: TGTGCCAGCAGCGCCGAGGGAAATTGGCAACAAGAGACCCAGTACTTC. It translates to CASSAEGNWQQETQYF. The entire variable domain, with the rest obtained from reference TRBV7-9 and TRBJ2-5, is as follows: DTGVSQNPRHKITKRGQNVTFRCDPISEHNRLYWYRQTLGQGPEFLTYFQNEAQLEKSRLLSDRFSAERPKGSFSTLEIQRTEQGDSAMYLCASSAEGNWQQETQYFGPGTRLLVL.